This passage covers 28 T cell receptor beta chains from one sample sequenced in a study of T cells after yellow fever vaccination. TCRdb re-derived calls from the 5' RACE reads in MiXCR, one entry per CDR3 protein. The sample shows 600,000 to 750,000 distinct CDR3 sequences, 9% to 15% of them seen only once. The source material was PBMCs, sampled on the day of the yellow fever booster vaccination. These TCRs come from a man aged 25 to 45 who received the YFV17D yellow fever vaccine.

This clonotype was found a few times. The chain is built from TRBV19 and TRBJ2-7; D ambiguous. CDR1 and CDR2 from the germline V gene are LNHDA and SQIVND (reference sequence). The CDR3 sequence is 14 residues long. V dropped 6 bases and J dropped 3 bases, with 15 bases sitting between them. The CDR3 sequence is CASSLLAWSYEQYF. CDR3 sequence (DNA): TGTGCCAGTAGCCTTCTCGCGTGGAGCTACGAGCAGTACTTC.

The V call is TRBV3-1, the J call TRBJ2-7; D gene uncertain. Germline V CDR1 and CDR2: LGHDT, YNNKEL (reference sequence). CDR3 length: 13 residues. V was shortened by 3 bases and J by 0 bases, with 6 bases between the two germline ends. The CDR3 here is CASSQRSSYEQYF. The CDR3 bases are TGTGCCAGCAGCCAGCGGAGCTCCTACGAGCAGTACTTC.

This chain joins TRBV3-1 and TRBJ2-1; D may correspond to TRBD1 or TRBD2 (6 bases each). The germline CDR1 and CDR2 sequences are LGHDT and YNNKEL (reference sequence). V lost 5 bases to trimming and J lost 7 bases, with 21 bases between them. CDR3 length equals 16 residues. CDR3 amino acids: CASSSFGGGSRNEQFF. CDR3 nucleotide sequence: TGTGCCAGCAGCTCCTTCGGAGGGGGGAGTCGGAATGAGCAGTTCTTC.

The CDR3 spells CSVTQGRAYGYTF. For the CDR3, the DNA is TGCAGCGTGACACAGGGTAGGGCCTATGGCTACACCTTC. V usage is TRBV29-1 and J usage is TRBJ1-2, with a weak D call TRBD1 (6 bases). Trimming took 6 bases from V and 4 from J, leaving 15 bases between them. This CDR3 is 13 amino acids long. CDR1 is SQVTM, CDR2 ANQGSEA, per germline.

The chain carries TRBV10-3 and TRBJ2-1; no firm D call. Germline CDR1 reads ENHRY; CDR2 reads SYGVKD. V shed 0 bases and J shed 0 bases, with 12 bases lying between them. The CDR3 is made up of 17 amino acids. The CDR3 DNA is TGTGCCATCAGTGAGTCATCCCAGGTGAGCTCCTACAATGAGCAGTTCTTC. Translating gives CAISESSQVSSYNEQFF.

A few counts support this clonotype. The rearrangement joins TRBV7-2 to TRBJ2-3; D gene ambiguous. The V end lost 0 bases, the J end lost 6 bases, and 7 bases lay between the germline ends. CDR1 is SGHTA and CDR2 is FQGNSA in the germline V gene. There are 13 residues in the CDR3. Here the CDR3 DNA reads TGTGCCAGCAGCTTAGCATCCGGGGATACGCAGTATTTT. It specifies CASSLASGDTQYF.

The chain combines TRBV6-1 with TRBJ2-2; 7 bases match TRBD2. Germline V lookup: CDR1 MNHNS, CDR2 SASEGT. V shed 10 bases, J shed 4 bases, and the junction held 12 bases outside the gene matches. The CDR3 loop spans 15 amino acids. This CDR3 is CAIWGGSLVTGELFF. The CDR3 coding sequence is TGTGCCATCTGGGGGGGGAGTCTGGTCACCGGGGAGCTGTTTTTT.

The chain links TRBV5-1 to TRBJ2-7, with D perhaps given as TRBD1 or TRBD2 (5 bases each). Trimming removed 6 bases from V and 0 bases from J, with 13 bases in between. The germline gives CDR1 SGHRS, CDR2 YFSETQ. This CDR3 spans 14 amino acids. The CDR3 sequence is CASKRDPSSYEQYF. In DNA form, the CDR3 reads TGCGCCAGCAAAAGGGACCCGAGCTCCTACGAGCAGTACTTC. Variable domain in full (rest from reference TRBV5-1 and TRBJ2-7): KAGVTQTPRYLIKTRGQQVTLSCSPISGHRSVSWYQQTPGQGLQFLFEYFSETQRNKGNFPGRFSGRQFSNSRSEMNVSTLELGDSALYLCASKRDPSSYEQYFGPGTRLTVT.

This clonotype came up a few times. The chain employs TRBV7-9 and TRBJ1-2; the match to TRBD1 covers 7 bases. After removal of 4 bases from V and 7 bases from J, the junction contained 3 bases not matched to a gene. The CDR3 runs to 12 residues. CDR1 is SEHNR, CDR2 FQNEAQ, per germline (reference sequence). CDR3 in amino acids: CASSSQGGGYTF. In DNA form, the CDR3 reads TGTGCCAGCAGCTCCCAGGGGGGTGGCTACACCTTC.

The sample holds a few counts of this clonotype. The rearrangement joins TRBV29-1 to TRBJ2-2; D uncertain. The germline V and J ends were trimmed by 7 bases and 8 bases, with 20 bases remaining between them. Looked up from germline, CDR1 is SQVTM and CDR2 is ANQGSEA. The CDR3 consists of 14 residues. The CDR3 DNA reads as TGCAGCGCCGCGAGCATCCACCTGAAAGGGGAGCTGTTTTTT. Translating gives CSAASIHLKGELFF.

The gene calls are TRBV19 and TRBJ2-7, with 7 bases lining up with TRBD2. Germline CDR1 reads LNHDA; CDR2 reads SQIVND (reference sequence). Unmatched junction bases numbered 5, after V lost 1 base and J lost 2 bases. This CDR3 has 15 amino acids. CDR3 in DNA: TGTGCCAGTAGTATAGCGGCTAGCGGAACCTACGAGCAGTACTTC. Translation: CASSIAASGTYEQYF.

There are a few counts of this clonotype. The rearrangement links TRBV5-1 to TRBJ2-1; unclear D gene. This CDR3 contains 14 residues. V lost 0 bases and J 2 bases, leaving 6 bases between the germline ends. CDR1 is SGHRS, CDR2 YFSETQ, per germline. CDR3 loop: CASSLAPAYNEQFF. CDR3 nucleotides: TGCGCCAGCAGCTTGGCACCAGCCTACAATGAGCAGTTCTTC.

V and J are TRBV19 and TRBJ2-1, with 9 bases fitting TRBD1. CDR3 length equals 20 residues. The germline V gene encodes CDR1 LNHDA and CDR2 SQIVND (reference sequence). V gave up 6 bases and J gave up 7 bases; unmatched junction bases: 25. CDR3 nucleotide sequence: TGTGCCAGTAGCCTTCAGCGGGACAGGGCCGGACCGCGGGTTGGTAATGAGCAGTTCTTC. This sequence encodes CASSLQRDRAGPRVGNEQFF.

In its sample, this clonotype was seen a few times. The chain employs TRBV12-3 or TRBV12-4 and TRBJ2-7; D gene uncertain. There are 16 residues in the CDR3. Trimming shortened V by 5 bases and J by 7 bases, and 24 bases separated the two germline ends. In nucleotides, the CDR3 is TGTGCCAGCAGTCTACGGACCCAAATCAGACCGGTTGAGCAGTACTTC. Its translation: CASSLRTQIRPVEQYF.

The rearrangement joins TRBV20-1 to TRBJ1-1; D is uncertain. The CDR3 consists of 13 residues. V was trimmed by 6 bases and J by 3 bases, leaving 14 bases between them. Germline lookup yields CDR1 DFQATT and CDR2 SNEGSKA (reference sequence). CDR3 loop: CSAPSGSYTEAFF. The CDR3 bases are TGCAGTGCCCCCTCGGGCAGCTACACTGAAGCTTTCTTT.

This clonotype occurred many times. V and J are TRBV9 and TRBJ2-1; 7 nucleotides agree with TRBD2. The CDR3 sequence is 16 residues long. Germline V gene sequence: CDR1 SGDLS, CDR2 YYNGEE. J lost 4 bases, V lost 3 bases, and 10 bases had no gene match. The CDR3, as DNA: TGTGCCAGCAGCGGACGGACTAGTCGGGAGTACAATGAGCAGTTCTTC. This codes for CASSGRTSREYNEQFF.

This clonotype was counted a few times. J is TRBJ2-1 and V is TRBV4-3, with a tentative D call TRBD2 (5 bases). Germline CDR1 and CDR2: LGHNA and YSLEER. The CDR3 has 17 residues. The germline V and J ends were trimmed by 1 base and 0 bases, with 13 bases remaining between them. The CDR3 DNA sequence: TGCGCCAGCAGCCAAGGGGAAGCGGCCAGCTCCTACAATGAGCAGTTCTTC. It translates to CASSQGEAASSYNEQFF.

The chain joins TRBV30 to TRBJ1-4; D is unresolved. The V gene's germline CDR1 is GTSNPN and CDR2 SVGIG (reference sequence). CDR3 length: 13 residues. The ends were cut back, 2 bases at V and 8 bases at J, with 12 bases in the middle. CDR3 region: CAWSRFSQEKLFF. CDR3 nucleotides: TGTGCCTGGAGTCGGTTTTCACAAGAAAAACTGTTTTTT.

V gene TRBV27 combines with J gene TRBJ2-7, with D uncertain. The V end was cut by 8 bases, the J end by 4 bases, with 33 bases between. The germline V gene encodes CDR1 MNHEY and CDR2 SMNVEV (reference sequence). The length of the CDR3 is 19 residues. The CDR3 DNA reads TGTGCCAGCCAGTTTCGCCTTGAGGAGAAGGCTTGGGGAATATACGAGCAGTACTTC. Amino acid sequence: CASQFRLEEKAWGIYEQYF.

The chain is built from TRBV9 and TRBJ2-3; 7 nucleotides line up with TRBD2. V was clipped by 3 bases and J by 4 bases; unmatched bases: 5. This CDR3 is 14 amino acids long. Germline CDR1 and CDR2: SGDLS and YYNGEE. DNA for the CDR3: TGTGCCAGCAGCGGAAGACGGGAGGCAGATACGCAGTATTTT. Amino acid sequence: CASSGRREADTQYF.

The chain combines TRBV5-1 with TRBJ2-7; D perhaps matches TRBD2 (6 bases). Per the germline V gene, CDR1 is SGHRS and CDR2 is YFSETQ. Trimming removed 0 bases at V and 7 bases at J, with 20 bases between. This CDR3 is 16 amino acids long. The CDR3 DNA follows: TGCGCCAGCAGCTTGGCCCAGACCGGGGGTCTTGGGGAGCAGTACTTC. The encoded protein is CASSLAQTGGLGEQYF.

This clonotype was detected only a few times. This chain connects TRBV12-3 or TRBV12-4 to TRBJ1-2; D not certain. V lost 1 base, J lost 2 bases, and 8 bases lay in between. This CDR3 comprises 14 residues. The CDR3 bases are TGTGCCAGCAGTTTAGGGCCTCGGAACTATGGCTACACCTTC. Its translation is CASSLGPRNYGYTF.

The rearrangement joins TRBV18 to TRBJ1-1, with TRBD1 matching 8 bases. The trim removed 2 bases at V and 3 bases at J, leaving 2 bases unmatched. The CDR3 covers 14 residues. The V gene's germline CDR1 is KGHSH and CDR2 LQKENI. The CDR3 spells CASSPLQGDTEAFF. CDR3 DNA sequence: TGTGCCAGCTCACCATTACAGGGGGACACTGAAGCTTTCTTT.

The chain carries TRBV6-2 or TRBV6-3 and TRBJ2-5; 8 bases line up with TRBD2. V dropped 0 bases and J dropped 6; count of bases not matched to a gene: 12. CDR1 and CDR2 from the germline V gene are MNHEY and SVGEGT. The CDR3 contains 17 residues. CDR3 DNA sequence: TGTGCCAGCAGTTACTCGAGACCTAGCGGGCCAGACCAGACCCAGTACTTC. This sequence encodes CASSYSRPSGPDQTQYF.

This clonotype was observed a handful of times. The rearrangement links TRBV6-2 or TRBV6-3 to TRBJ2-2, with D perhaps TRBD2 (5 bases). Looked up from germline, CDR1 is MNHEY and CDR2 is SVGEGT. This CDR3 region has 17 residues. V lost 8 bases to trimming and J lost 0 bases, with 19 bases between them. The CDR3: CASQRLAKTPNTGELFF. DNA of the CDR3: TGTGCCAGCCAGCGGCTGGCAAAAACCCCGAACACCGGGGAGCTGTTTTTT.

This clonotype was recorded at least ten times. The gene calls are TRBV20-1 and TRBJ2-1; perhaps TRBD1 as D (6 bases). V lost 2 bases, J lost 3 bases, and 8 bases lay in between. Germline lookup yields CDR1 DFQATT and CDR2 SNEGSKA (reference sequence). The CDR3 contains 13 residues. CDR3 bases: TGCAGTGCTAGAAGGGACATCTACAATGAGCAGTTCTTC. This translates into CSARRDIYNEQFF.

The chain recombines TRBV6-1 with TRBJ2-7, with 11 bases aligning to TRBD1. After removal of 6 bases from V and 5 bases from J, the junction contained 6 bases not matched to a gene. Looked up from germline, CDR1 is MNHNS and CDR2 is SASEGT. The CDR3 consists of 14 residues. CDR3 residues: CASREDRGHDEQYF. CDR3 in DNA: TGTGCCAGCAGGGAGGACAGGGGGCACGACGAGCAGTACTTC.

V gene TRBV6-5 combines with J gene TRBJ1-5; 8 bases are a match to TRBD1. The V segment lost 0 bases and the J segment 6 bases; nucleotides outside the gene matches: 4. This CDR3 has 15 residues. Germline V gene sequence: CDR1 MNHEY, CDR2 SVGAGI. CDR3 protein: CASSYSWTGIQPQHF. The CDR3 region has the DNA TGTGCCAGCAGTTACTCTTGGACAGGGATTCAGCCCCAGCATTTT.